These T cell receptor beta chains were read from a single sample in a study of T cells after yellow fever vaccination. TCRdb fed the 5' RACE reads into MiXCR, producing one record per CDR3 protein. The table shows 300,000 or so distinct CDR3 sequences, with around 7% occurring only once. The sequences come from PBMCs, collected roughly seven weeks after the first yellow fever vaccination. The receptors stem from a man younger than 30 who received the YFV17D yellow fever vaccine. CDR3s include the opening cysteine and the closing phenylalanine or tryptophan. The order of the fields is V gene, clone size, J gene, D gene, CDR3 protein, CDR3 DNA. D genes are given only for firm matches. The listing skips clone size in some rows; elsewhere it reads once, few, many or a size class.

TRBV15,many,TRBJ2-3,TRBD2,CATGWLAGTPGTDTQYF,TGTGCCACCGGATGGCTAGCGGGGACCCCTGGCACAGATACGCAGTATTTT
TRBV5-8,many,TRBJ2-5,-,CASNGGGGSQETQYF,TGTGCCAGCAACGGAGGAGGGGGCAGTCAAGAGACCCAGTACTTC
TRBV9,few,TRBJ2-1,-,CASSVTGLAGDEQFF,TGTGCCAGCAGCGTCACAGGGTTGGCGGGCGATGAGCAGTTCTTC
TRBV9,-,TRBJ1-3,-,CASSPNRYSGNTIYF,TGTGCCAGCAGCCCCAACAGGTACTCTGGAAACACCATATATTTT
TRBV20-1,-,TRBJ1-1,-,CSARDRRAQMNTEAFF,TGCAGTGCTAGAGATCGAAGGGCCCAGATGAACACTGAAGCTTTCTTT
TRBV6-6,once,TRBJ1-6,-,CASGGGHSPHHF,TGTGCCAGCGGGGGGGGCCACTCACCCCACCACTTT
TRBV6-1,-,TRBJ2-1,TRBD1,CASRGVRTGYDNEQFF,TGTGCCAGCAGAGGAGTGAGGACAGGGTACGATAATGAGCAGTTCTTC
TRBV7-2,many,TRBJ2-5,TRBD1,CASSFNRGLDETQYF,TGTGCCAGCAGCTTTAACAGGGGGCTAGATGAGACCCAGTACTTC
TRBV15,-,TRBJ2-5,-,CATSRDFGLGETQYF,TGTGCCACCAGCAGGGACTTCGGACTGGGAGAGACCCAGTACTTC
TRBV18,-,TRBJ2-7,-,CASSPGLRDSYEQYF,TGTGCCAGCTCACCAGGGCTTCGGGACTCCTACGAGCAGTACTTC
TRBV19,few,TRBJ1-6,TRBD1,CASSRQGSGSPLHF,TGTGCCAGTAGCCGACAGGGATCAGGCTCACCCCTCCACTTT
TRBV19,few,TRBJ1-2,-,CASSIGGGGYTF,TGTGCCAGTAGTATCGGCGGGGGTGGCTACACCTTC
TRBV6-2/TRBV6-3,few,TRBJ2-4,-,CASSRSGVWDIQYF,TGTGCCAGCAGTCGCTCCGGGGTTTGGGACATTCAGTACTTC
TRBV7-9,few,TRBJ1-1,-,CASHKNTEAFF,TGTGCCAGTCATAAGAACACTGAAGCTTTCTTT
TRBV5-1,-,TRBJ2-2,TRBD1,CASSIRTGPGTGELFF,TGCGCCAGCAGCATACGGACAGGACCGGGCACCGGGGAGCTGTTTTTT
TRBV29-1,few,TRBJ2-1,TRBD2,CSLRGRGGYNEQFF,TGCAGCCTGAGGGGGCGGGGGGGGTACAATGAGCAGTTCTTC
TRBV7-3,-,TRBJ2-2,-,CASSSGNGELFF,TGTGCCAGCAGCTCGGGAAACGGGGAGCTGTTTTTT
TRBV5-6,-,TRBJ2-3,TRBD1,CASSLRTGMIDTQYF,TGTGCCAGCAGCCTCCGGACAGGGATGATAGATACGCAGTATTTT
TRBV4-1,few,TRBJ1-4,-,CASSQGKGATNEKLFF,TGCGCCAGCAGCCAAGGAAAGGGAGCAACTAATGAAAAACTGTTTTTT
TRBV7-2,many,TRBJ2-3,-,CASSRQVTDTQYF,TGTGCCAGCAGCCGACAGGTCACAGATACGCAGTATTTT
TRBV7-2,few,TRBJ2-5,TRBD2,CASSVAGVETQYF,TGTGCCAGCAGCGTAGCGGGGGTTGAGACCCAGTACTTC
TRBV7-8,-,TRBJ1-1,-,CASSQWGVKDPEAFF,TGTGCCAGCAGCCAATGGGGGGTTAAAGACCCTGAAGCTTTCTTT
TRBV7-6,many,TRBJ2-1,-,CASSLGTGNEQFF,TGTGCCAGCAGCTTAGGTACAGGGAATGAGCAGTTCTTC
TRBV11-3,few,TRBJ2-1,TRBD2,CASSTTSGNNEQFF,TGTGCCAGCAGCACGACTAGCGGGAACAATGAGCAGTTCTTC
TRBV28,few,TRBJ2-4,TRBD2,CASTPGGAEPKNIQYF,TGTGCCAGCACCCCGGGGGGGGCTGAACCCAAAAACATTCAGTACTTC
TRBV7-2,few,TRBJ1-2,-,CASSPGQLHGYTF,TGTGCCAGCAGCCCTGGACAGCTCCATGGCTACACCTTC
TRBV2,few,TRBJ2-1,TRBD1,CASSKDRGVDEQFF,TGTGCCAGCAGTAAGGACAGGGGGGTCGATGAGCAGTTCTTC
TRBV7-9,few,TRBJ1-2,-,CASSLEVSYGYTF,TGTGCCAGCAGCTTAGAGGTCAGCTATGGCTACACCTTC
TRBV11-2,-,TRBJ2-5,-,CASSGIDGRDNYQETQYF,TGTGCCAGCAGCGGGATCGACGGCCGGGACAACTACCAAGAGACCCAGTACTTC
TRBV7-2,few,TRBJ1-2,-,CASSLDGQTNYGYTF,TGTGCCAGCAGCTTGGACGGACAAACTAACTATGGCTACACCTTC
TRBV5-5,-,TRBJ2-3,-,CASRAGGSGTDTQYF,TGTGCCAGCAGGGCAGGGGGGTCCGGCACAGATACGCAGTATTTT